The entry below describes one T cell receptor (beta chain). As yet, its antigen is unknown. Unique molecular identifiers featured in each of the TCR beta cDNA libraries. It was from roughly 1 to 10 million T cells that approximately 500,000 cDNA molecules came. Each CDR3 protein gets one entry after TCRdb re-called the PCR reads with MiXCR. The table includes 800,000 to 950,000 distinct CDR3 sequences, roughly 50% detected once. The data were obtained in a study of post-analysis software for immune sequencing data. Overall study findings and caveats: Comparison with controls showed significantly lower normalized Chao1 diversity in multiple sclerosis patients. When patients were compared with controls, 4 or 5 TRBV segments were more frequent, TRBV5-6, TRBV5-1 and TRBV20-1 among them.

Germline V lookup: CDR1 SGHRS, CDR2 YFSETQ. There are 15 residues in the CDR3. The gene calls are TRBV5-1 and TRBJ2-7, with 7 nucleotides matching TRBD1. The J call may be wrong; the DNA end is better matched by TRBJ2-5. The sequence was collected from a girl aged 5-17 years with multiple sclerosis. The sample was blood. The DNA for the CDR3 is TGCGCCAGCAGAGCTGGGACAGCCTTGAAATGGACCCAGTACTTC. Its translation is CASRAGTALKWTQYF.